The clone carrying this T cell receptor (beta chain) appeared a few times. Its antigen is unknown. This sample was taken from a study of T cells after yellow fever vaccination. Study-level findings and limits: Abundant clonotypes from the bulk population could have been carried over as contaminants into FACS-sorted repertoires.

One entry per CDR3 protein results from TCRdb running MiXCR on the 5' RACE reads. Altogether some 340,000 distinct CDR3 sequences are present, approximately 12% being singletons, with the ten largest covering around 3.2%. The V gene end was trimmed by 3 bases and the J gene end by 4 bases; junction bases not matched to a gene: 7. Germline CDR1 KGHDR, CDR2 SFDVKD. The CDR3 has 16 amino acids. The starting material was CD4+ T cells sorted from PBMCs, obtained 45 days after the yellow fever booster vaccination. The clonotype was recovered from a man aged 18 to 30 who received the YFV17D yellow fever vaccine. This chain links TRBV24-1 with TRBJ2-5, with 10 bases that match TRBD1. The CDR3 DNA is TGTGCCACCAGTGATCGGGACAGGGGAGCGGGAGAGACCCAGTACTTC. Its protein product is CATSDRDRGAGETQYF.